This T cell receptor (beta chain) came from a study of cytotoxic CD8 clonotypes in ibrutinib-treated CLL. Study summary: The group held 10 to 11 relapsed/refractory and roughly 14 treatment-naive patients, with under 18 IGHV unmutated. Study-wide results and limits: The times at which samples were taken varied between sustained-remission and progressing patients.

A note on this clone: Antigen: not known.

The data were produced by immunoSEQ multiplex PCR, yet TCRdb's version contains in-frame clones alone and is incomplete. The repertoire includes about 50,000 clones, about three fifths of them detected once, and approximately 27% sits in the top ten. The V gene's germline CDR1 is LNHDA and CDR2 SQIVND (reference sequence). The V end lost 0 bases, the J end lost 0 bases, and 12 bases lay between the germline ends. The CDR3 has 17 residues. The TCR comes from a human donor with chronic lymphocytic leukemia. Source: PBMCs, taken after 24 months of ibrutinib treatment. V gene TRBV19 combines with J gene TRBJ2-1; tentatively, D is TRBD1 (5 bases). The CDR3 is CASSIEGVWVSYNEQFF. CDR3 nucleotides: TGTGCCAGTAGTATAGAAGGGGTCTGGGTCTCCTACAATGAGCAGTTCTTC.